Listed here are 18 T cell receptor beta chains from one sample, sequenced in a study of cytomegalovirus exposure and HLA in healthy donors. Assay: immunoSEQ multiplex PCR; the TCRdb copy retains only in-frame clones and omits some. Here the sample spans approximately 220,000 clones, roughly 84% being singletons. The sample taken for sequencing was PBMCs. The receptors here all came from a woman younger than 45 in good health and CMV-seropositive.

The rearrangement joins TRBV5-1 to TRBJ1-2; D is ambiguous. CDR1 is SGHRS, CDR2 YFSETQ, per germline. This CDR3 region has 13 residues. The V end lost 2 bases, the J end lost 1 base, and 6 bases lay between the germline ends. In DNA form, the CDR3 reads TGCGCCAGCAGCTTCGAGGGTAACTATGGCTACACCTTC. Its protein is CASSFEGNYGYTF.

This rearrangement joins TRBV10-3 to TRBJ2-7, with D possibly being TRBD2 (6 bases). The CDR3 runs to 14 residues. Trimming removed 6 bases at V and 0 bases at J, with 12 bases between. Germline-derived CDR1 and CDR2 are ENHRY and SYGVKD. The CDR3 sequence: CAIREAGISYEQYF. For the CDR3, the DNA is TGTGCCATCAGGGAGGCGGGGATCTCCTACGAGCAGTACTTC.

CDR3 protein: CAWSFRQPSTDTQYF. The CDR3 DNA reads as TGTGCCTGGAGTTTTCGGCAGCCGAGCACAGATACGCAGTATTTT. The chain carries TRBV30 and TRBJ2-3; D remains ambiguous. Per the germline V gene, CDR1 is GTSNPN and CDR2 is SVGIG (reference sequence). The CDR3 contains 15 residues. V gave up 2 bases and J gave up 0 bases, with 12 bases separating them.

The chain recombines TRBV27 with TRBJ2-2; maybe TRBD2 (5 bases). Trimming left V 3 bases short and J 7 bases short, with 12 bases between. The germline V gene has CDR1 MNHEY and CDR2 SMNVEV (reference sequence). This CDR3 is built from 14 residues. The CDR3 spells CASSLRWRVGELFF. Written as DNA, the CDR3 is TGTGCCAGCAGTTTGAGGTGGCGGGTCGGGGAGCTGTTTTTT.

This chain links TRBV4-1 with TRBJ1-2; D perhaps matches TRBD1 (5 bases). Germline-derived CDR1 and CDR2 are MGHRA and YSYEKL. V was shortened by 5 bases and J by 5 bases, with 15 bases between the two germline ends. The CDR3 length is 14 residues. CDR3 in DNA: TGCGCCAGCAGCGAAGGGGCAGTGCAGTATGGCTACACCTTC. Its protein product is CASSEGAVQYGYTF.

This rearrangement joins TRBV4-3 to TRBJ2-7; 12 nucleotides match TRBD2. J gave up 5 bases and V 8 bases, and 10 bases lay outside the gene matches. From germline, CDR1 is LGHNA and CDR2 YSLEER. This CDR3 region has 15 residues. The CDR3 nucleotides are TGCGCCAGCTCCTCCGGTACTAGCGGGAGGAACGAGCAGTACTTC. The encoded protein is CASSSGTSGRNEQYF.

The genes are TRBV9 and TRBJ1-1; 9 bases are shared with TRBD1. Germline-derived CDR1 and CDR2 are SGDLS and YYNGEE. The CDR3 loop spans 17 amino acids. V lost 0 bases, J lost 1 base, and 7 bases stayed unmatched. The CDR3 DNA sequence: TGTGCCAGCAGCGTAGGTGGGACAGGGAGGGGGAACACTGAAGCTTTCTTT. Protein product: CASSVGGTGRGNTEAFF.

This chain links TRBV27 with TRBJ1-2; TRBD1 might be the D (5 bases). Germline V gives CDR1 MNHEY, CDR2 SMNVEV (reference sequence). V was shortened by 5 bases and J by 0 bases, with 16 bases between the two germline ends. The CDR3 has 16 amino acids. The CDR3 protein is CASSPRGGLANYGYTF. The CDR3 DNA reads as TGTGCCAGCAGTCCCCGGGGCGGATTAGCTAACTATGGCTACACCTTC.

The chain links TRBV11-2 to TRBJ2-7; D is undetermined. V was shortened by 1 base and J by 6 bases, with 7 bases between the two germline ends. The CDR3 loop spans 12 amino acids. Germline loops: CDR1 SGHAT, CDR2 FQNNGV. The CDR3 spells CASSLGPTEQYF. The CDR3 DNA sequence: TGTGCCAGCAGCTTAGGACCGACCGAGCAGTACTTC.

The chain uses TRBV6-5 and TRBJ1-5; tentatively, D is TRBD1 (5 bases). Trimming pared 4 bases from V and 0 bases from J, leaving 13 bases between. Looked up from germline, CDR1 is MNHEY and CDR2 is SVGAGI. This CDR3 has 16 residues. The CDR3 nucleotides are TGTGCCAGCAGTTCCTATCCCAGGGATAGCAATCAGCCCCAGCATTTT. Amino acid sequence: CASSSYPRDSNQPQHF.

The genes are TRBV28 and TRBJ2-5; 10 bases are shared with TRBD1. Losses at the gene ends were 7 bases for V and 1 base for J; bases not matched to a gene: 6. In germline, CDR1 is MDHEN, CDR2 SYDVKM. The CDR3 is made up of 15 amino acids. The CDR3 bases are TGTGCCAGCACCAGGGACAGGGGAGGCCAAGAGACCCAGTACTTC. Encoded protein: CASTRDRGGQETQYF.

V usage is TRBV5-6 and J usage is TRBJ1-1; TRBD1 matches 7 bases. The length of the CDR3 is 18 residues. Germline-derived CDR1 and CDR2 are SGHDT and YYEEEE. Trimming at V came to 2 bases and at J to 1 base, leaving 14 bases not matched to a gene. The CDR3 reads CASSLNRDSRKPNTEAFF. CDR3 coding DNA: TGTGCCAGCAGCTTAAACCGGGACAGCCGAAAACCGAACACTGAAGCTTTCTTT.

The V gene is TRBV6-1, the J gene TRBJ2-3; TRBD2 might be the D (5 bases). The V end lost 2 bases, the J end lost 4 bases, and 13 bases lay between the germline ends. The germline gives CDR1 MNHNS, CDR2 SASEGT. The CDR3 runs to 15 residues. CDR3 residues: CASSETGMVADTQYF. The CDR3 DNA reads as TGTGCCAGCAGTGAAACGGGGATGGTAGCAGATACGCAGTATTTT.

The chain is built from TRBV4-1 and TRBJ2-5; D not certain. V lost 4 bases, J lost 5 bases, and 14 bases lay in between. The CDR3 length is 14 residues. Germline CDR1 is MGHRA and CDR2 is YSYEKL. Here the CDR3 DNA reads TGCGCCAGCAGCCCCTCACCAAGGTCGGAGACCCAGTACTTC. Translation gives CASSPSPRSETQYF.

The chain couples TRBV5-1 to TRBJ2-5; 10 bases agree with TRBD2. The CDR3 is 17 residues long. Trimming removed 0 bases from V and 5 bases from J; junction bases left unmatched: 10. Germline V gene lookup returns CDR1 SGHRS and CDR2 YFSETQ. The DNA for the CDR3 is TGCGCCAGCAGCTTGGCCCTAGCGGGAGTGCCCCAGGAGACCCAGTACTTC. This sequence encodes CASSLALAGVPQETQYF.

The chain carries TRBV15 and TRBJ1-5; D gene unclear. Trimming left V 11 bases short and J 2 bases short, with 16 bases between. The CDR3 has 14 residues. Germline assignment: CDR1 LNHNV and CDR2 YYDKDF (reference sequence). The CDR3 region is CAAISRKRNQPQHF. The CDR3, as DNA: TGTGCCGCGATTTCACGGAAACGCAATCAGCCCCAGCATTTT.

The gene calls are TRBV7-2 and TRBJ1-5, with D possibly TRBD1 on 5 matching bases. CDR1 and CDR2 from the germline V gene are SGHTA and FQGNSA. The CDR3 is made up of 16 amino acids. V shed 0 bases and J shed 1 base, with 10 bases lying between them. CDR3 nucleotide sequence: TGTGCCAGCAGCTTAGCGGGGGGTTGGAGCAATCAGCCCCAGCATTTT. This translates into CASSLAGGWSNQPQHF.

V gene TRBV27 combines with J gene TRBJ2-7; D is possibly TRBD1 or TRBD2 (6 bases each). Germline assignment: CDR1 MNHEY and CDR2 SMNVEV (reference sequence). The CDR3 extends over 16 amino acids. V was clipped by 5 bases and J by 2 bases, with 19 bases between them. In DNA, the CDR3 is TGTGCCAGCAGTCCCCAGGGGCAGGGACTCACCTACGAGCAGTACTTC. This codes for CASSPQGQGLTYEQYF.